The rows below give T cell receptor beta chains drawn from one sample of a study of OX40 agonist ivuxolimab in advanced cancers. Method: immunoSEQ multiplex PCR; TCRdb's copy keeps in-frame clones and lacks some. The sample lists about 72,000 clones, about 85% occurring once. The specimen comprised CD4+ or CD8+ T cells sorted from blood, sampled in a trial of the OX40 agonist ivuxolimab. These receptors were taken from an adult with an advanced solid tumor such as melanoma, head and neck, liver or kidney cancer. Each CDR3 is given with its conserved first and last residue. D genes are given only for firm matches. The size field is filled for only some rows; it gives once, few, many or a size class.

NA	TRBV18	TRBJ2-7	NA	CASSPSEVGREQYF	TGTGCCAGCTCACCTTCCGAGGTGGGGCGGGAGCAGTACTTC
NA	TRBV2	TRBJ2-2	NA	CASRTGGNTGELFF	TGTGCCAGCAGGACAGGTGGAAACACCGGGGAGCTGTTTTTT
NA	TRBV29-1	TRBJ1-1	NA	CSAQVGGGNTEAFF	TGCAGCGCCCAAGTGGGAGGGGGAAACACTGAAGCTTTCTTT
NA	TRBV29-1	TRBJ2-5	TRBD1	CSGATGTARTQYF	TGCAGCGGTGCGACCGGGACAGCAAGGACCCAGTACTTC
NA	TRBV18	TRBJ1-2	NA	CASSLRGGDVDGYTF	TGTGCCAGCTCACTCCGCGGCGGGGACGTCGATGGCTACACCTTC
NA	TRBV29-1	TRBJ2-3	NA	CSVKGLGTDTQYF	TGCAGCGTTAAGGGGTTGGGGACAGATACGCAGTATTTT
NA	TRBV11-3	TRBJ2-7	TRBD1	CASSLGALTGYEQYF	TGTGCCAGCAGCTTAGGGGCCCTGACAGGGTACGAGCAGTACTTC
NA	TRBV4-2	TRBJ2-7	NA	CASSQGVGSEQYF	TGTGCCAGCAGCCAAGGTGTTGGGTCCGAGCAGTACTTC
NA	TRBV19	TRBJ2-3	NA	CASSIVSEGTDTQYF	TGTGCCAGTAGTATAGTTAGCGAAGGCACAGATACGCAGTATTTT
NA	TRBV4-2	TRBJ2-3	TRBD2	CASSQGVSGVSTDTQYF	TGTGCCAGCAGCCAAGGGGTTAGCGGGGTAAGCACAGATACGCAGTATTTT
NA	TRBV4-3	TRBJ2-5	NA	CASSLNRQETQYF	TGCGCCAGCAGCCTAAACAGGCAAGAGACCCAGTACTTC
NA	TRBV19	TRBJ1-3	TRBD1	CASRGTDSGNTIYF	TGTGCCAGCAGAGGGACAGACTCTGGAAACACCATATATTTT
NA	TRBV11-3	TRBJ2-7	TRBD1	CASSPGTGLHEQYF	TGTGCCAGCAGCCCCGGGACAGGGTTACACGAGCAGTACTTC
NA	TRBV7-9	TRBJ1-6	NA	CASGRAMNSPLHF	TGTGCCAGCGGAAGGGCTATGAATTCACCCCTCCACTTT
NA	TRBV18	TRBJ1-5	NA	CASRGEGQPQHF	TGTGCCAGCCGGGGCGAGGGGCAGCCCCAGCATTTT
once	TRBV4-2	TRBJ2-2	NA	CASSPPHGDTSTGELFF	TGTGCCAGCAGCCCACCTCACGGGGACACCTCCACCGGGGAGCTGTTTTTT
NA	TRBV7-9	TRBJ2-5	NA	CASSPRVGAWYF	TGTGCCAGCAGCCCTAGGGTAGGGGCGTGGTACTTC
NA	TRBV10-3	TRBJ2-3	TRBD2	CAISESGGSTDTQYF	TGTGCCATCAGTGAGTCGGGAGGGAGCACAGATACGCAGTATTTT
NA	TRBV11-2	TRBJ2-5	NA	CASSLAPQETQYF	TGTGCCAGCAGCTTAGCTCCCCAAGAGACCCAGTACTTC
NA	TRBV6-1	TRBJ2-2	TRBD1	CARSFQTGWAGELFF	TGTGCCAGAAGTTTTCAGACAGGGTGGGCCGGGGAGCTGTTTTTT
NA	TRBV5-4	TRBJ1-1	NA	CALGRSMNTEAFF	TGTGCCCTAGGGAGAAGCATGAACACTGAAGCTTTCTTT
NA	TRBV12-2	TRBJ1-3	NA	CASRLAPQGTSENTIYF	TGTGCAAGTCGCTTAGCCCCACAGGGGACAAGTGAGAACACCATATATTTT
NA	TRBV30	TRBJ2-7	NA	CAWSLQPSPEQYF	TGTGCCTGGAGTCTTCAGCCTAGCCCCGAGCAGTACTTC
NA	TRBV19	TRBJ2-7	NA	CASRTVYEQYF	TGTGCCAGTAGGACAGTCTACGAGCAGTACTTC
NA	TRBV6-6	TRBJ1-2	TRBD1	CASSYGDRGNYGYTF	TGTGCCAGCAGTTATGGGGACAGGGGTAACTATGGCTACACCTTC
NA	TRBV4-2	TRBJ2-1	TRBD2	CASSHGLGDNEQFF	TGTGCCAGCAGCCACGGACTAGGGGACAATGAGCAGTTCTTC
NA	TRBV9	TRBJ2-5	TRBD2	CASSVNPIISGSSETQYF	TGTGCCAGCAGCGTAAATCCTATTATTAGCGGGAGCTCAGAGACCCAGTACTTC
NA	TRBV10-3	TRBJ2-3	TRBD2	CAISRTLAGVGDTQYF	TGTGCCATCAGCCGAACACTAGCGGGAGTGGGAGATACGCAGTATTTT
NA	TRBV7-2	TRBJ2-7	NA	CASSSYLGEQYF	TGTGCCAGCAGCTCTTACCTTGGGGAGCAGTACTTC
few	TRBV30	TRBJ1-2	TRBD1	CAWTWTGSYGYTF	TGTGCCTGGACCTGGACAGGGTCCTATGGCTACACCTTC
few	TRBV4-1	TRBJ1-5	TRBD1	CASSQAYGTGNQPQHF	TGCGCCAGCAGCCAAGCCTACGGGACAGGCAATCAGCCCCAGCATTTT
NA	TRBV12-5	TRBJ2-1	NA	CASQPPARSEQFF	TGTGCTAGCCAACCACCCGCTAGGAGTGAGCAGTTCTTC
NA	TRBV7-8	TRBJ2-5	TRBD1	CASSLIPDRGETQYF	TGTGCCAGCAGCCTCATCCCCGACAGGGGAGAGACCCAGTACTTC
NA	TRBV2	TRBJ1-2	TRBD1	CASGGFLGTEYTF	TGTGCCAGCGGGGGTTTTCTTGGGACAGAGTACACCTTC
NA	TRBV28	TRBJ1-1	NA	CASSPRQVLLNTEAFF	TGTGCCAGCAGCCCTCGACAGGTCCTACTGAACACTGAAGCTTTCTTT
NA	TRBV5-1	TRBJ1-1	TRBD1	CASSLQGQGSNTEAFF	TGCGCCAGCAGCTTGCAGGGACAGGGATCGAACACTGAAGCTTTCTTT
NA	TRBV15	TRBJ1-6	NA	CATSSYNSPLHF	TGTGCCACCAGCAGCTATAATTCACCCCTCCACTTT
NA	TRBV11-3	TRBJ1-2	TRBD1	CASSPGEGAFGYTF	TGTGCCAGCAGCCCTGGGGAGGGGGCGTTTGGCTACACCTTC
NA	TRBV28	TRBJ2-1	TRBD2	CASSPSGLGGNEQFF	TGTGCCAGCAGTCCTAGCGGCCTGGGGGGGAATGAGCAGTTCTTC
NA	TRBV18	TRBJ2-1	NA	CASSPAGASSYNEQFF	TGTGCCAGCTCACCAGCAGGGGCAAGCTCCTACAATGAGCAGTTCTTC
NA	TRBV6-5	TRBJ1-1	TRBD1	CASQPGQGEAFF	TGTGCCAGCCAACCCGGACAGGGAGAAGCTTTCTTT
NA	TRBV19	TRBJ2-7	NA	CASATGETYEQYF	TGTGCCAGTGCAACTGGGGAAACCTACGAGCAGTACTTC
NA	TRBV27	TRBJ2-7	TRBD1	CASSPWTGKGDEQYF	TGTGCCAGCAGTCCCTGGACAGGGAAGGGGGACGAGCAGTACTTC
NA	TRBV6-5	TRBJ1-6	NA	CASSLQLGADSPLHF	TGTGCCAGCAGTCTCCAGTTGGGGGCGGATTCACCCCTCCACTTT
once	TRBV28	TRBJ2-1	NA	CASRKPGRGVFF	TGTGCCAGCAGAAAGCCGGGACGAGGTGTTTTCTTC
NA	TRBV19	TRBJ2-5	TRBD2	CASSIVTSGGQETQYF	TGTGCCAGTAGTATTGTTACCAGCGGGGGGCAAGAGACCCAGTACTTC
NA	TRBV4-2	TRBJ1-3	NA	CASSHPYQGSSGNTIYF	TGTGCCAGCAGCCACCCCTACCAGGGATCTTCTGGAAACACCATATATTTT
few	TRBV30	TRBJ1-1	NA	CAWSNSGVAFF	TGTGCCTGGAGTAATTCTGGTGTAGCTTTCTTT
NA	TRBV5-1	TRBJ2-3	NA	CASNYPGTDTQYF	TGCGCCAGCAATTACCCGGGCACAGATACGCAGTATTTT
NA	TRBV5-6	TRBJ1-6	NA	CASSLGLAGAPNSPLHF	TGTGCCAGCAGCTTGGGGCTGGCGGGGGCGCCGAATTCACCCCTCCACTTT
NA	TRBV18	TRBJ2-5	NA	CASSPGNQETQYF	TGTGCCAGCTCACCGGGGAACCAAGAGACCCAGTACTTC
NA	TRBV10-3	TRBJ2-7	TRBD1	CAISESRQGQGAQYF	TGTGCCATCAGTGAGTCTAGACAGGGGCAGGGTGCGCAGTACTTC
NA	TRBV7-2	TRBJ2-7	NA	CASSQREAYEQYF	TGTGCCAGCAGCCAACGAGAGGCCTACGAGCAGTACTTC
once	TRBV18	TRBJ2-1	NA	CASSLPGSLEDEQFF	TGTGCCAGCTCATTGCCGGGATCCCTGGAGGATGAGCAGTTCTTC
NA	TRBV6-1	TRBJ1-2	NA	CASSEQTSSGGGYTF	TGTGCCAGCAGTGAACAAACTAGCAGTGGTGGAGGCTACACCTTC
NA	TRBV29-1	TRBJ2-2	TRBD1	CSVTGGTNTGELFF	TGCAGCGTTACAGGGGGCACGAACACCGGGGAGCTGTTTTTT
NA	TRBV7-2	TRBJ2-1	TRBD2	CASSFSGSWSYNEQFF	TGTGCCAGCAGCTTTAGCGGGAGTTGGTCCTACAATGAGCAGTTCTTC
NA	TRBV14	TRBJ2-5	NA	CASSQAGAGTQYF	TGTGCCAGCAGCCAAGCAGGGGCGGGGACCCAGTACTTC